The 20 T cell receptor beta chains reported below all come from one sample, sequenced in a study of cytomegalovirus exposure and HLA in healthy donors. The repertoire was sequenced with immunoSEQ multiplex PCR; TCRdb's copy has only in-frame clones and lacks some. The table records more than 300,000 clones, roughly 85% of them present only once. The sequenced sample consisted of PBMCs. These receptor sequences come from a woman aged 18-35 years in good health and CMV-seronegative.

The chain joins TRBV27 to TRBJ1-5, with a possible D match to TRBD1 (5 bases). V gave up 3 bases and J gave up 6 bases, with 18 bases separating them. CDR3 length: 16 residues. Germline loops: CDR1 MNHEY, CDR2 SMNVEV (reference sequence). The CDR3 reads CASSLIGVSAGQPQHF. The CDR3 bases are TGTGCCAGCAGTTTGATAGGGGTATCAGCAGGTCAGCCCCAGCATTTT.

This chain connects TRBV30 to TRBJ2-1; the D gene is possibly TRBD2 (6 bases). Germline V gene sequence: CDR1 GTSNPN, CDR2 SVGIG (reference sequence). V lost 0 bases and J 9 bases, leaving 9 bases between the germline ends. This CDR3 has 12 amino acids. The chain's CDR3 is CAWSVYSGEQFF. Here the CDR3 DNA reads TGTGCCTGGAGTGTATATAGCGGTGAGCAGTTCTTC.

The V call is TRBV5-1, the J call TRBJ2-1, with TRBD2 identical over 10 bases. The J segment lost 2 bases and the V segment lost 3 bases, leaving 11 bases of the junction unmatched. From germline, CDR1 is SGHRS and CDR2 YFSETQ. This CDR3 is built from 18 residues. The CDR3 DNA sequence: TGCGCCAGCAGCTATTTAACCGGGACTAGCGCAACCTACAATGAGCAGTTCTTC. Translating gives CASSYLTGTSATYNEQFF.

In DNA form, the CDR3 reads TGCGCCAGCAGCTTGATCGTTGGGACAGCTAACACTGAAGCTTTCTTT. It specifies CASSLIVGTANTEAFF. The rearrangement links TRBV5-1 to TRBJ1-1; TRBD1 matches 7 bases. The germline CDR1 and CDR2 sequences are SGHRS and YFSETQ. The CDR3 runs to 16 residues. V shed 1 base, J shed 2 bases, and the junction held 8 bases outside the gene matches.

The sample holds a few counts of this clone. CDR3 sequence: CASSQQGTESPLHF. As DNA, the CDR3 is TGCGCCAGCAGCCAACAGGGTACTGAGTCACCCCTCCACTTT. The genes are TRBV4-1 and TRBJ1-6; weak D call: TRBD1 (5 bases). Germline-derived CDR1 and CDR2 are MGHRA and YSYEKL. V dropped 2 bases and J dropped 10 bases, with 12 bases sitting between them. The CDR3 loop spans 14 amino acids.

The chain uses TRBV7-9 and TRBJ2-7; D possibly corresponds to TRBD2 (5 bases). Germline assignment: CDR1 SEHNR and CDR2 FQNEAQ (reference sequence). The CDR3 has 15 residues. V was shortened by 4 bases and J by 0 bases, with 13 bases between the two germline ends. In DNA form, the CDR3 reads TGTGCCAGCAGCTCGACTTCCGGGGACTCCTACGAGCAGTACTTC. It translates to CASSSTSGDSYEQYF.

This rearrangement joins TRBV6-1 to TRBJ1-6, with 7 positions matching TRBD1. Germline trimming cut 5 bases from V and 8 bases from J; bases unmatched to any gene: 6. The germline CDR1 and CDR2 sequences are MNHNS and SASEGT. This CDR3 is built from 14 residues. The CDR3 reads CASSIDREDSPLHF. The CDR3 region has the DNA TGTGCCAGCAGTATAGACAGGGAGGATTCACCCCTCCACTTT.

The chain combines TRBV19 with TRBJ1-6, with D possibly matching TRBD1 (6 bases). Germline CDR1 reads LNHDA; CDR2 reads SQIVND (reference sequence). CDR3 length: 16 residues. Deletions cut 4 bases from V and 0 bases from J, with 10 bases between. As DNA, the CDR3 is TGTGCCAGTAGTAACACAGGGAGCTCCTATAATTCACCCCTCCACTTT. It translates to CASSNTGSSYNSPLHF. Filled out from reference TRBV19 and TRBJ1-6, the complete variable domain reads DGGITQSPKYLFRKEGQNVTLSCEQNLNHDAMYWYRQDPGQGLRLIYYSQIVNDFQKGDIAEGYSVSREKKESFPLTVTSAQKNPTAFYLCASSNTGSSYNSPLHFGNGTRLTVT.

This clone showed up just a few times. The CDR3 sequence: CASSYQGVGEQYF. CDR3 sequence (DNA): TGTGCCAGCAGTTACCAAGGGGTCGGTGAGCAGTACTTC. The rearrangement joins TRBV6-5 to TRBJ2-7; a weak D match, TRBD1 (5 bases). V was cut by 2 bases and J by 7 bases, with 12 bases left in between. CDR3 length: 13 residues. Germline CDR1 and CDR2: MNHEY and SVGAGI.

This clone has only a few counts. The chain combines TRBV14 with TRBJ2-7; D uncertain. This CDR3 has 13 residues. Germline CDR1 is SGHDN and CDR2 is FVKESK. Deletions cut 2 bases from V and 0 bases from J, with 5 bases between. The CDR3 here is CASSQLASYEQYF. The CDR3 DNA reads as TGTGCCAGCAGCCAATTAGCCTCCTACGAGCAGTACTTC.

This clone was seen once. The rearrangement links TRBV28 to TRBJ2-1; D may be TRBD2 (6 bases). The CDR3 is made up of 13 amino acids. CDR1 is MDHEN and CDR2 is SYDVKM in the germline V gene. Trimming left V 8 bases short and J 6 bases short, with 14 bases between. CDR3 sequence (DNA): TGTGCCAGCTGCCGGGAGTCGGGCAATGAGCAGTTCTTC. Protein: CASCRESGNEQFF.

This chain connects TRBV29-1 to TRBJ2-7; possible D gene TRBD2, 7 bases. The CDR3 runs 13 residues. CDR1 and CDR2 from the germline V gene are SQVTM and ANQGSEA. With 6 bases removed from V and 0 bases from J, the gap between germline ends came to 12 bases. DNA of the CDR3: TGCAGCGTGCTGGCGGGGGCCTCCTACGAGCAGTACTTC. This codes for CSVLAGASYEQYF.

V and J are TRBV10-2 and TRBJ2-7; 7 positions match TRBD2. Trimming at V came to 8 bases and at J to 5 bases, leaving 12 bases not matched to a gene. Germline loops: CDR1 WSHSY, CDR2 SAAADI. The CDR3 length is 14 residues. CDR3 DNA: TGCGCCAGCGGACCTAGCGGCATAGGGAACGAGCAGTACTTC. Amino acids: CASGPSGIGNEQYF.

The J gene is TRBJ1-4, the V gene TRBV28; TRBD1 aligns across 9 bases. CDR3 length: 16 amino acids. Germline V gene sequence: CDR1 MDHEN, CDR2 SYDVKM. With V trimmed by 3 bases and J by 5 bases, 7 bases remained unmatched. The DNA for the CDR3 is TGTGCCAGCAGTTTCCCAGGACAGGGGATAAATGAAAAACTGTTTTTT. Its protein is CASSFPGQGINEKLFF.

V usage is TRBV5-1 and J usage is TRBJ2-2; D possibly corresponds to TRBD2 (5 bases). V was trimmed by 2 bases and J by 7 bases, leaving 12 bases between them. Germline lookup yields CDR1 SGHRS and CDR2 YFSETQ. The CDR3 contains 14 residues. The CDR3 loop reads CASSLRGRDGELFF. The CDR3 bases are TGCGCCAGCAGCTTACGAGGGCGCGACGGGGAGCTGTTTTTT.

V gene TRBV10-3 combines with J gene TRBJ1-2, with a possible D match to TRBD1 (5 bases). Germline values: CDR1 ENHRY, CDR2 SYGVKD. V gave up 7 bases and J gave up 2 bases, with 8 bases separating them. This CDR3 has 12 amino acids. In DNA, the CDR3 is TGTGCCATCAACGGGGGGAACTATGGCTACACCTTC. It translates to CAINGGNYGYTF.

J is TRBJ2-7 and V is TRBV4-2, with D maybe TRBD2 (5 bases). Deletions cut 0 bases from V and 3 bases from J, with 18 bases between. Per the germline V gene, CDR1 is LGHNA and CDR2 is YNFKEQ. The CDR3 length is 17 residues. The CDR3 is CASSQERASSKGYEQYF. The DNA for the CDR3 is TGTGCCAGCAGCCAAGAAAGAGCTAGCTCGAAGGGCTACGAGCAGTACTTC.

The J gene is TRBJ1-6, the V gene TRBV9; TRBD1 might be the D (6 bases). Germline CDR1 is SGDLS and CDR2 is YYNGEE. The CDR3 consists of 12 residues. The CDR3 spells CAVEGDNSPLHF. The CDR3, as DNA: TGTGCTGTCGAGGGGGATAATTCACCCCTCCACTTT.

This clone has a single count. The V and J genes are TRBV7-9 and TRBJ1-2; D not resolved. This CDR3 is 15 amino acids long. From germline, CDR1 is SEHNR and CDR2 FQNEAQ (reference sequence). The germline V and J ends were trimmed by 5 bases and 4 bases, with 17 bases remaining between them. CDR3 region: CASSPPGKGVYGYTF. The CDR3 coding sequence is TGTGCCAGCAGCCCCCCTGGAAAGGGAGTCTATGGCTACACCTTC. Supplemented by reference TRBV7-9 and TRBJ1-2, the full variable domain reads DTGVSQNPRHKITKRGQNVTFRCDPISEHNRLYWYRQTLGQGPEFLTYFQNEAQLEKSRLLSDRFSAERPKGSFSTLEIQRTEQGDSAMYLCASSPPGKGVYGYTFGSGTRLTVV.

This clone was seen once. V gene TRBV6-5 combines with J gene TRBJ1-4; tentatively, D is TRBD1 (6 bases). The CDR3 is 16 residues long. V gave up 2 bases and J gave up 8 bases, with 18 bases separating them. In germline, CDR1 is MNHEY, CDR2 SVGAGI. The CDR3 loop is CASSYHRQAPREKLFF. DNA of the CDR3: TGTGCCAGCAGTTACCACAGACAGGCCCCAAGGGAAAAACTGTTTTTT.